Presented here are 19 T cell receptor beta chains from one specimen sequenced in a study of blood T cells in healthy people across ages (dated by TCRdb to between 2014 and 2016). The library was made by 5' RACE. Sequencing was performed on an Illumina HiSeq 2500. A second PCR of roughly 7 to 12 cycles was performed with a sample-barcoded 5' primer and a J-beta primer mix. TCRdb redid the processing of the public reads, applying fastp at Q25 and MiXCR, and retained in-frame beta chains. For every CDR3 protein sequence, its rows merge into one entry that carries the most common genes and DNA. This sample comprises approximately 810,000 distinct CDR3 sequences, 29% of them detected only once. Of the sample, roughly 17% falls within the top ten clones. Sample: blood. Receptors originate from a woman over 75 in good health.

The gene calls are TRBV12-3 or TRBV12-4 and TRBJ1-5; D might be TRBD1 (5 bases). The V gene lost 6 bases and the J gene lost 7 bases, with 16 bases spanning the gap. The CDR3 sequence is 14 residues long. The CDR3 DNA reads as TGTGCCAGCAGGTTCGAGGGGATTCGGCAGCCCCAGCATTTT. Translation gives CASRFEGIRQPQHF.

This clonotype was counted a few times. This could be a read error, since a much larger clone is one nucleotide away. V is TRBV7-2 and J is TRBJ1-1; 7 bases map to TRBD1. The germline gives CDR1 SGHTA, CDR2 FQGNSA. This CDR3 has 13 amino acids. The CDR3 coding sequence is TGTGCCAGCAGCTCACAGGGGAACACTGGAGCTTTCTTT. Its translation: CASSSQGNTGAFF.

In the case of this clonotype: A much larger clone differs by one base, so this may be a read error. The chain has TRBV12-3 or TRBV12-4 and TRBJ2-3; no reliable D call. This CDR3 is built from 13 residues. The CDR3 DNA reads TGTGCCAGCTCCTTTTTGGTAGCAGATGCGCAGTATTTT. Its translation: CASSFLVADAQYF.

This clonotype showed up many times. V gene TRBV7-2 combines with J gene TRBJ1-2, with a tentative D call TRBD1 (6 bases). CDR3 size: 13 residues. V was cut by 4 bases and J by 6 bases, with 12 bases left in between. Germline CDR1 reads SGHTA; CDR2 reads FQGNSA. In DNA, the CDR3 is TGTGCCAGCAGCTCCCGACAGGTCCATGGCTACACCTTC. It translates to CASSSRQVHGYTF.

Regarding this clonotype: A much larger clone is a single base away; this may be a read error. The chain combines TRBV5-5 with TRBJ2-5, with 11 bases fitting TRBD1. The CDR3 contains 16 residues. J lost 11 bases, V lost 4 bases, and 16 bases had no gene match. In germline, CDR1 is SGHKS, CDR2 YYEKEE (reference sequence). CDR3 sequence (DNA): TGTGCCAGCAGCACCTCCGGGACAGGGGGTTACAATGAGCAGTACTTC. It yields the protein CASSTSGTGGYNEQYF.

This clonotype was seen repeatedly, ten times or more. The chain couples TRBV7-6 to TRBJ2-1; 12 positions agree with TRBD2. This CDR3 spans 16 amino acids. The V gene end was trimmed by 5 bases and the J gene end by 9 bases; junction bases not matched to a gene: 11. Germline lookup yields CDR1 SGHVS and CDR2 FNYEAQ. For the CDR3, the DNA is TGTGCCAGCAGCGCGCAACTAGCGGGGGGCGTCGGTGAGCAGTTCTTC. It codes for CASSAQLAGGVGEQFF.

At least ten counts were recorded for this clonotype. The rearrangement joins TRBV6-5 to TRBJ1-5, with D tentatively TRBD1 (5 bases). CDR1 is MNHEY, CDR2 SVGAGI, per germline. Trimming left V 4 bases short and J 3 bases short, with 7 bases between. The CDR3 contains 13 residues. The CDR3 DNA sequence: TGTGCCAGCAGTTGGGGGAACAATCAGCCCCAGCATTTT. Amino acids: CASSWGNNQPQHF.

This clonotype was observed at least ten times. The chain carries TRBV12-3 or TRBV12-4 and TRBJ2-7, with TRBD2 matching over 12 bases. The CDR3 length is 14 residues. The V and J ends lost 6 bases and 10 bases, in that order; junction bases with no gene match: 10. The CDR3 DNA follows: TGTGCCAGCAGCGCTAGCGGGGGGGCCTTTACCCAGTACTTC. Translated: CASSASGGAFTQYF.

This clonotype was found many times. This rearrangement joins TRBV20-1 to TRBJ2-5, with D possibly matching TRBD1 (6 bases). The CDR3 sequence is 13 residues long. CDR1 is DFQATT, CDR2 SNEGSKA, per germline (reference sequence). V shed 1 base and J shed 4 bases, with 10 bases lying between them. The CDR3 is CSARVGGRETQYF. In DNA form, the CDR3 reads TGCAGTGCTAGAGTAGGGGGTAGAGAGACCCAGTACTTC.

This clonotype was picked up one time. This sequence may be a read error, since a much larger clone differs from it by one base. The J gene is TRBJ2-7, the V gene TRBV5-1, with a tentative D call TRBD2 (6 bases). The CDR3 is 14 residues long. The germline gives CDR1 SGHRS, CDR2 YFSETQ. The ends were cut back, 4 bases at V and 7 bases at J, with 18 bases in the middle. Here the CDR3 reads CASSGDSTGNEQYF. The DNA for the CDR3 is TGCGCCAGCAGCGGGGACTCAACGGGCAATGAGCAGTACTTC.

Worth noting for this clonotype: One end of the junction is discordant with germline, which a read error may explain. The genes are TRBV11-2 and TRBJ1-2; D unresolved. This CDR3 region has 13 residues. CDR1 is SGHAT and CDR2 is FQNNGV in the germline V gene. DNA of the CDR3: TGTACCAGCAGACCCCTCCAGAAAGAGGGCTACACCTTC. Translating gives CTSRPLQKEGYTF. Combining the CDR3 with reference TRBV11-2 and TRBJ1-2 gives the whole variable domain EAGVAQSPRYKIIEKRQSVAFWCNPISGHATLYWYQQILGQGPKLLIQFQNNGVVDDSQLPKDRFSAERLKGVDSTLKIQPAKLEDSAVYLCTSRPLQKEGYTFGSGTRLTVV.

The chain links TRBV12-3 or TRBV12-4 to TRBJ1-4; D is undetermined. The V end lost 6 bases, the J end lost 1 base, and 9 bases lay between the germline ends. This CDR3 contains 14 residues. The CDR3 nucleotides read TGTGCCAGCAGGAGCAGTGTAACTAATGAAAAACTGTTTTTT. Protein sequence: CASRSSVTNEKLFF.

The rearrangement uses TRBV19 and TRBJ2-1; D perhaps matches TRBD2 (7 bases). Germline V gene data show CDR1 as LNHDA and CDR2 as SQIVND (reference sequence). V gave up 5 bases and J gave up 7 bases, with 18 bases separating them. The CDR3 spans 15 residues. CDR3 region: CASSPRDEGGNEQFF. CDR3 in DNA: TGTGCCAGTAGTCCCCGGGACGAGGGGGGGAATGAGCAGTTCTTC.

Points on this clonotype: With a much larger clone just one base away, this may be a read error. The genes are TRBV5-1 and TRBJ2-5, with 9 bases fitting TRBD1. CDR1 and CDR2 from the germline V gene are SGHRS and YFSETQ. V dropped 3 bases and J dropped 11; count of bases not matched to a gene: 8. CDR3 length: 13 amino acids. In DNA form, the CDR3 reads TGCGCCAGCAGCTACGGACAGGGGTGGGCGCAGTACTTC. Protein product: CASSYGQGWAQYF.

This clonotype was seen many times. The chain is built from TRBV12-3 or TRBV12-4 and TRBJ1-2; D not certain. V was shortened by 3 bases and J by 4 bases, with 9 bases between the two germline ends. This CDR3 is built from 13 residues. The CDR3 DNA sequence: TGTGCCAGCAGTTTTTGGGTAGGCTATGGCTACACCTTC. It yields the protein CASSFWVGYGYTF.

This clonotype was observed a handful of times. The rearrangement links TRBV18 to TRBJ2-3; 8 bases are shared with TRBD2. The CDR3 consists of 15 residues. J gave up 5 bases and V 6 bases, and 10 bases lay outside the gene matches. Germline-derived CDR1 and CDR2 are KGHSH and LQKENI. This CDR3 is CASSYYRGGEDTQYF. As DNA, the CDR3 is TGTGCCAGCTCTTATTATCGGGGGGGAGAAGATACGCAGTATTTT.

The V gene is TRBV7-8, the J gene TRBJ2-2; 9 nucleotides align to TRBD2. The trim removed 5 bases at V and 6 bases at J, leaving 4 bases unmatched. The germline V gene encodes CDR1 SGHVS and CDR2 FQNEAQ. CDR3 size: 14 residues. CDR3 nucleotides: TGTGCCAGCAGCCTTAGCGGGGGCTCCGGGGAGCTGTTTTTT. This translates into CASSLSGGSGELFF. Full variable domain (missing parts from reference TRBV7-8 and TRBJ2-2): GAGVSQSPRYKVAKRGQDVALRCDPISGHVSLFWYQQALGQGPEFLTYFQNEAQLDKSGLPSDRFFAERPEGSVSTLKIQRTQQEDSAVYLCASSLSGGSGELFFGEGSRLTVL.

The chain links TRBV20-1 to TRBJ2-1; a possible D gene is TRBD1 (5 bases). Per germline, CDR1 DFQATT and CDR2 SNEGSKA (reference sequence). This CDR3 is built from 15 residues. Trimming cost V 3 bases and J 4 bases, with 16 bases left between them. Here the CDR3 reads CSASDPGYRYNEQFF. The DNA for the CDR3 is TGCAGTGCTAGCGACCCAGGGTACCGTTACAATGAGCAGTTCTTC.

This clonotype occurred a few times. The V call is TRBV28, the J call TRBJ1-2, with D hard to call. The CDR3 extends over 12 amino acids. Germline V gene sequence: CDR1 MDHEN, CDR2 SYDVKM. V was clipped by 5 bases and J by 6 bases, with 10 bases between them. The CDR3 coding sequence is TGTGCCAGCAGTGCCCTGAGGGATGGCTACACCTTC. Residues: CASSALRDGYTF.